The 25 T cell receptor beta chains listed next were all sequenced from one sample in a study of metastatic and nonmetastatic thyroid tumors. TCRdb reprocessed the PCR reads using MiXCR. The sample has 25,000 to 35,000 clones, roughly a quarter seen once. Thyroid surgery had not been preceded by any treatment in any patient. The sample consisted of blood. Receptor source: a female donor with papillary thyroid cancer or a benign thyroid nodule (not recorded which). Some clones in this sample may be carry-over from other donors' samples.

This clone was detected ten times or more. CDR3 amino acids: CATSDPLLSGQTTGELFF. The CDR3 DNA sequence: TGTGCCACCAGTGACCCGCTCCTCTCGGGACAGACCACCGGGGAGCTGTTTTTT. The chain is built from TRBV24-1 and TRBJ2-2, with 7 nucleotides matching TRBD1. V gave up 4 bases and J gave up 4 bases; unmatched junction bases: 14. Germline CDR1 reads KGHDR; CDR2 reads SFDVKD. The CDR3 loop spans 18 amino acids.

This clone was observed at least ten times. V gene TRBV5-4 combines with J gene TRBJ2-7; possibly TRBD1 for D (5 bases). Germline V gene lookup returns CDR1 SGHNT and CDR2 YYREEE (reference sequence). The V and J ends lost 5 bases and 4 bases respectively, with 16 bases between them. This CDR3 has 14 amino acids. CDR3 amino acids: CASRLKQDGYEQYF. Written as DNA, the CDR3 is TGTGCCAGCAGGTTGAAACAGGACGGGTACGAGCAGTACTTC.

The table lists this clone with many counts. CDR3 sequence reads: CASSAGVGELFF. The CDR3 DNA sequence: TGTGCCAGCAGTGCAGGGGTCGGGGAGCTGTTTTTT. V and J are TRBV6-1 and TRBJ2-2; a weak D match, TRBD1 (6 bases). V was shortened by 4 bases and J by 7 bases, with 7 bases between the two germline ends. The CDR3 is 12 amino acids. Germline values: CDR1 MNHNS, CDR2 SASEGT.

The gene calls are TRBV20-1 and TRBJ2-7, with D hard to call. Per the germline V gene, CDR1 is DFQATT and CDR2 is SNEGSKA (reference sequence). This CDR3 has 14 amino acids. Between the trimmed V and J ends, which lost 6 bases and 3 bases, there was a span of 18 bases. CDR3 sequence: CSAPHSSSDYEQYF. CDR3 nucleotide sequence: TGCAGTGCCCCCCATTCCTCTTCAGACTACGAGCAGTACTTC.

The chain employs TRBV20-1 and TRBJ2-7, with 7 positions matching TRBD2. The CDR3 is 14 residues long. V lost 0 bases and J lost 6; bases outside the gene matches: 8. CDR1 DFQATT and CDR2 SNEGSKA come from the germline V gene (reference sequence). The CDR3 reads CSARDPAGFREQYF. DNA for the CDR3: TGCAGTGCTAGAGACCCAGCGGGATTTCGCGAGCAGTACTTC.

Points on this clone: A junction end diverges from the germline sequence, so it may reflect a read error. The CDR3 loop is CAISDSRYEQYF. DNA of the CDR3: TGTGCCATCAGTGATAGCAGGTACGAGCAGTACTTC. The V gene is TRBV6-1, the J gene TRBJ2-7, with D unresolved. Germline values: CDR1 MNHNS, CDR2 SASEGT. The CDR3 runs 12 residues.

This clone was recorded many times. The chain joins TRBV5-8 to TRBJ1-6, with D hard to call. The CDR3 is 17 amino acids. V was clipped by 0 bases and J by 8 bases, with 18 bases between them. Germline V gene data show CDR1 as SGHTS and CDR2 as YDEGEE. The DNA of the CDR3 is TGTGCCAGCAGCTTGGCTCGAGAGCCTCGGATTGATTCACCCCTCCACTTT. It translates to CASSLAREPRIDSPLHF.

Ten or more counts support this clone. V is TRBV6-5 and J is TRBJ1-1; D might be TRBD1 (5 bases). Germline V gene sequence: CDR1 MNHEY, CDR2 SVGAGI. The CDR3 is made up of 18 amino acids. Trimming took off 0 bases at V and 0 bases at J, with 17 bases between the two ends. CDR3 loop: CASSYSYGRGRVNTEAFF. CDR3 bases: TGTGCCAGCAGTTACTCGTATGGAAGGGGCAGGGTGAACACTGAAGCTTTCTTT.

Concerning this clone: Other DNA sequences in the sample encode the same CDR3. This chain joins TRBV7-2 and TRBJ1-2; 9 nucleotides line up with TRBD1. Germline CDR1 is SGHTA and CDR2 is FQGNSA. The V gene end was trimmed by 4 bases and the J gene end by 5 bases; junction bases not matched to a gene: 8. The CDR3 extends over 15 amino acids. CDR3 sequence: CASSSQQGAIYGYTF. As DNA, the CDR3 is TGTGCCAGCAGCTCACAACAGGGGGCGATATATGGCTACACCTTC.

This clone has a count of ten or more. V usage is TRBV25-1 and J usage is TRBJ1-3, with D uncertain. Germline CDR1 and CDR2: MGHDK and SYGVNS. The CDR3 has 15 amino acids. Trimming pared 4 bases from V and 0 bases from J, leaving 10 bases between. The CDR3 loop reads CASSGPWDSGNTIYF. The CDR3 nucleotides read TGTGCCAGCAGTGGGCCCTGGGACTCTGGAAACACCATATATTTT.

In this sample, this clone turned up a few times. The chain carries TRBV28 and TRBJ1-1; 8 bases are a match to TRBD1. The V gene end was trimmed by 6 bases and the J gene end by 7 bases; junction bases not matched to a gene: 13. The CDR3 is made up of 15 amino acids. CDR1 and CDR2 (germline): MDHEN, SYDVKM. The CDR3 sequence is CASRVGGGQVDEAFF. DNA of the CDR3: TGTGCCAGCAGAGTAGGAGGGGGACAGGTAGATGAAGCTTTCTTT.

Many counts were recorded for this clone. The V and J genes are TRBV4-2 and TRBJ2-1; tentative D call: TRBD2 (6 bases). The CDR3 contains 14 residues. Germline V lookup: CDR1 LGHNA, CDR2 YNFKEQ. The V and J ends lost 5 bases and 5 bases respectively, with 13 bases between them. DNA for the CDR3: TGTGCCAGCAGCTCAAGACTAGACGACAATGAGCAGTTCTTC. It is translated as CASSSRLDDNEQFF.

The count of this clone is one. The chain has TRBV11-2 and TRBJ2-1; the D gene is possibly TRBD1 (5 bases). Germline loops: CDR1 SGHAT, CDR2 FQNNGV. V dropped 6 bases and J dropped 11 bases, with 17 bases sitting between them. CDR3 length: 13 residues. The CDR3 DNA reads as TGTGCCAGCAGTCCACAGGATTTCTATAAGCAGTTCTTC. It is translated as CASSPQDFYKQFF. Supplemented by reference TRBV11-2 and TRBJ2-1, the full variable domain reads EAGVAQSPRYKIIEKRQSVAFWCNPISGHATLYWYQQILGQGPKLLIQFQNNGVVDDSQLPKDRFSAERLKGVDSTLKIQPAKLEDSAVYLCASSPQDFYKQFFGPGTRLTVL.

By frequency in the sample, this clone is medium-sized. The J gene is TRBJ2-1, the V gene TRBV6-1; no firm D call. Germline V CDR1 and CDR2: MNHNS, SASEGT. The CDR3 is 14 amino acids. Trimming took off 8 bases at V and 8 bases at J, with 19 bases between the two ends. The DNA for the CDR3 is TGTGCCAGCTCTGAGACGTTCAGCGAGGATGAGCAGTTCTTC. This codes for CASSETFSEDEQFF.

There are many counts of this clone. V gene TRBV4-1 combines with J gene TRBJ1-1; possible D gene TRBD1, 5 bases. The CDR3 sequence is 17 residues long. From germline, CDR1 is MGHRA and CDR2 YSYEKL. V was shortened by 1 base and J by 3 bases, with 18 bases between the two germline ends. CDR3 loop: CASSQAGGFVGDTEAFF. The CDR3 bases are TGCGCCAGCAGCCAAGCTGGAGGTTTTGTGGGGGACACTGAAGCTTTCTTT.

There are a few counts of this clone. The gene calls are TRBV6-1 and TRBJ1-3, with TRBD1 as a possible D gene (6 bases). This CDR3 contains 16 residues. Trimming removed 8 bases from V and 3 bases from J, with 20 bases in between. Germline V gives CDR1 MNHNS, CDR2 SASEGT. The CDR3 bases are TGTGCCAGCCTACGGACTGGGGGGGGCGTTGGAAACACCATATATTTT. Translating it yields CASLRTGGGVGNTIYF.

The chain has TRBV7-2 and TRBJ2-7, with D perhaps matching TRBD1 (6 bases). Looked up from germline, CDR1 is SGHTA and CDR2 is FQGNSA. The CDR3 is 13 amino acids. Between the trimmed V and J ends, which lost 0 bases and 5 bases, there was a span of 8 bases. Written as DNA, the CDR3 is TGTGCCAGCAGCTTAGCACAGGGTAACGAGCAGTACTTC. This translates into CASSLAQGNEQYF.

This clone was picked up many times. The V gene is TRBV2, the J gene TRBJ2-2; D call uncertain. CDR3 length: 14 residues. V was pared by 6 bases and J by 2 bases, with 10 bases between. CDR1 SNHLY and CDR2 FYNNEI come from the germline V gene. CDR3 in DNA: TGTGCCAGCAGGATCTCCGCCAACACCGGGGAGCTGTTTTTT. Encoded protein: CASRISANTGELFF.

The V and J genes are TRBV10-3 and TRBJ1-5; no reliable D call. Per the germline V gene, CDR1 is ENHRY and CDR2 is SYGVKD. The CDR3 length is 16 residues. The V end lost 0 bases, the J end lost 7 bases, and 16 bases lay between the germline ends. CDR3 residues: CAISESGGVGEQPQHF. The CDR3 DNA sequence: TGTGCCATCAGTGAGTCGGGTGGGGTTGGGGAGCAGCCCCAGCATTTT.

In its sample, this clone was seen a few times. The chain joins TRBV24-1 to TRBJ1-2; no firm D call. CDR1 and CDR2 (germline): KGHDR, SFDVKD. There are 14 residues in the CDR3. The germline V and J ends were trimmed by 0 bases and 2 bases, with 6 bases remaining between them. The CDR3 DNA is TGTGCCACCAGTGATTTGGGCAGCAACTATGGCTACACCTTC. This gives the protein CATSDLGSNYGYTF.

This clone was found a few times. The chain joins TRBV24-1 to TRBJ2-7; 10 bases agree with TRBD1. Germline CDR1 is KGHDR and CDR2 is SFDVKD. V gave up 4 bases and J gave up 5 bases; unmatched junction bases: 7. This CDR3 is built from 15 residues. CDR3 nucleotides: TGTGCCACCAGTGAGGCCGGGACAGGGGTCCACGAGCAGTACTTC. As protein: CATSEAGTGVHEQYF.

This clone was seen at least ten times. The genes are TRBV9 and TRBJ1-6, with TRBD1 identical over 8 bases. The CDR3 is 14 amino acids. In germline, CDR1 is SGDLS, CDR2 YYNGEE. J lost 10 bases, V lost 4 bases, and 7 bases had no gene match. For the CDR3, the DNA is TGTGCCAGCAGCAGTGGACAGGGAAGATCACCCCTCCACTTT. Translated: CASSSGQGRSPLHF.

This clone is medium-sized (0.01 to 0.1%) in the sample. The chain uses TRBV2 and TRBJ2-7, with 9 bases matching TRBD1. The CDR3 contains 14 residues. The germline V gene encodes CDR1 SNHLY and CDR2 FYNNEI. Trimming removed 7 bases from V and 3 bases from J; junction bases left unmatched: 7. DNA of the CDR3: TGTGCCAGCAACCAGGACAGGGGAGACTACGAGCAGTACTTC. It codes for CASNQDRGDYEQYF.

The rearrangement joins TRBV5-4 to TRBJ2-3; either TRBD1 or TRBD2 may supply D (5 bases each). There are 15 residues in the CDR3. V dropped 3 bases and J dropped 6 bases, with 17 bases sitting between them. Germline V lookup: CDR1 SGHNT, CDR2 YYREEE (reference sequence). In nucleotides, the CDR3 is TGTGCCAGCAGCTCCTCGGGGACGGTCAACGATACGCAGTATTTT. Translated, it gives CASSSSGTVNDTQYF.

The rearrangement joins TRBV20-1 to TRBJ2-3; 9 bases fit TRBD2. Germline CDR1 and CDR2: DFQATT and SNEGSKA (reference sequence). The CDR3 spans 14 residues. V dropped 2 bases and J dropped 8; count of bases not matched to a gene: 8. DNA for the CDR3: TGCAGTGCTAGATATCCTAGCGGGGCGGGTACGCAGTATTTT. This sequence encodes CSARYPSGAGTQYF.